This T cell receptor beta chain appears in the sequencing data of a study of T cell responses to AZD1222 COVID-19 vaccine. Study-wide background: It was second doses at about 4 or about 12 weeks that were pooled. Study results and limitations: Donor demographics were predominantly white British with a female majority; clonal diversity may be underestimated. Only a handful of people who got AZD1222 tested seropositive at baseline. Spike-specific TCR breadth and depth both grew after two AZD1222 doses.

A note on this clone: Antigen specificity is unknown.

Generated by immunoSEQ multiplex PCR, the TCRdb table keeps only in-frame clones and is missing some. In the table there are about 150,000 clones, under 95% of which are singletons. From germline, CDR1 is SGHNT and CDR2 YYREEE (reference sequence). The CDR3 is made up of 15 amino acids. Trimming took 1 base from V and 4 from J; bases not matched to a gene: 7. The clonotype comes from an adult in good health. The chain employs TRBV5-4 and TRBJ1-1; 7 bases align to TRBD1. Sequences were derived from peripheral blood, sampled on day 0 of AZD1222 vaccination. CDR3 sequence reads: CASSLYSGGGTEAFF. DNA for the CDR3: TGTGCCAGCAGCTTGTACTCAGGGGGAGGCACTGAAGCTTTCTTT.